This T cell receptor beta chain was obtained from a study of long-term antiretroviral therapy in people with HIV. This clone was seen a handful of times. Samples were assayed with immunoSEQ v3.0 at survey level. TCRdb keeps only in-frame clones here, not all; method: immunoSEQ multiplex PCR. The table records 25,000 to 40,000 clones, 87% of them present only once. This CDR3 comprises 14 residues. Germline lookup yields CDR1 LNHDA and CDR2 SQIVND (reference sequence). V trimming: 3 bases; J trimming: 4 bases; junction bases outside the gene matches: 5. The chain is built from TRBV19 and TRBJ1-2; 7 bases line up with TRBD1. The clonotype comes from a man younger than 35 with HIV. The material was unsorted PBMCs, obtained 1.1 years after starting antiretroviral therapy. The CDR3 DNA is TGTGCCAGTAGTATCCAGGGGGGTAGCTATGGCTACACCTTC. Encoded protein: CASSIQGGSYGYTF. Complete variable domain (other parts from reference TRBV19 and TRBJ1-2): DGGITQSPKYLFRKEGQNVTLSCEQNLNHDAMYWYRQDPGQGLRLIYYSQIVNDFQKGDIAEGYSVSREKKESFPLTVTSAQKNPTAFYLCASSIQGGSYGYTFGSGTRLTVV.